This note documents a single TCR beta chain sequence. The antigen is unknown. Per the germline V gene, CDR1 is MDHEN and CDR2 is SYDVKM. V was clipped by 3 bases and J by 7 bases; unmatched bases: 8. This CDR3 comprises 17 residues. The sample is drawn from a study of PD-1 blockade in classical Hodgkin lymphoma. Notes on the study in general: At baseline, newly diagnosed patients reportedly showed less TCR diversity than healthy donors. Causes of the repertoire differences remain undefined, possibly disease activity or prior therapy.

The time point: newly diagnosed, previously untreated cHL patient sample. The comparison group had newly diagnosed, previously untreated classical Hodgkin lymphoma. Measured with immunoSEQ multiplex PCR; TCRdb has only the in-frame clones, and not every one. The table shows 70,000 or so clones, with about 93% occurring only once. The receptor comes from a human donor with classical Hodgkin lymphoma. The material sequenced was peripheral blood mononuclear cells (PBMCs). V and J are TRBV28 and TRBJ2-1; TRBD2 matches at 14 bases. The CDR3 region has the DNA TGTGCCAGCAGTTTGGGACTAGCGGGGGCTAGAAGGAATGAGCAGTTCTTC. It translates to CASSLGLAGARRNEQFF.